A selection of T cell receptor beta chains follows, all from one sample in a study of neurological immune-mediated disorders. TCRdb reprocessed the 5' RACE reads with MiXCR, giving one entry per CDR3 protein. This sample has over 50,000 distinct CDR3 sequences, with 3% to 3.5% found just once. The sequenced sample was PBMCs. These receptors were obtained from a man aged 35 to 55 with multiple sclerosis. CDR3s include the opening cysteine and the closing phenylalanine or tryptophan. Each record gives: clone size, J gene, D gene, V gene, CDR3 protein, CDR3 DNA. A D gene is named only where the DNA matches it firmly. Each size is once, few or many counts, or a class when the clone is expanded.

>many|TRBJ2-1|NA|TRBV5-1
CASSLQDRFDNEQFF
TGCGCCAGCAGCTTGCAAGACAGGTTCGACAATGAGCAGTTCTTC
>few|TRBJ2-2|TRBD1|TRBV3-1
CASKGAGNTGELFF
TGTGCCAGCAAGGGGGCGGGGAACACCGGGGAGCTGTTTTTT
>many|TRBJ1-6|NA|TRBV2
CASRTGTSGASSPLHF
TGTGCCAGCAGGACCGGGACATCAGGCGCAAGTTCACCCCTCCACTTT
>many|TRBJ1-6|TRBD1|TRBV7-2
CASSLTGQGNSPLHF
TGTGCCAGCAGCTTAACGGGACAGGGGAATTCACCCCTCCACTTT
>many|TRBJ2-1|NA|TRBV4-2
CASSQDRGLSSYNEQFF
TGTGCCAGCAGCCAAGATCGAGGCTTAAGCTCCTACAATGAGCAGTTCTTC
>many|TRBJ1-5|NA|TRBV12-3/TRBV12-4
CASSLTPALEGRNQPQHF
TGTGCCAGCAGCCTAACGCCCGCCCTGGAGGGGAGGAATCAGCCCCAGCATTTT
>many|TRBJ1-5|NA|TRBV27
CASSLIGSNQPQHF
TGTGCCAGCAGTTTAATAGGTAGCAATCAGCCCCAGCATTTT
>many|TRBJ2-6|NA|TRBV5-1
CASSLAGANVLTF
TGCGCCAGCAGCTTAGCTGGGGCCAACGTCCTGACTTTC
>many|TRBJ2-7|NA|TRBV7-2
CASSLSAGPPNPEQYF
TGTGCCAGCAGCTTATCCGCGGGTCCACCCAACCCCGAGCAGTACTTC
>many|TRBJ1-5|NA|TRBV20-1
CSANRGRGDQPQHF
TGCAGTGCTAATCGGGGACGGGGGGATCAGCCCCAGCATTTT
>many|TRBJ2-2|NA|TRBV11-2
CASSLELNTGELFF
TGTGCCAGCAGCTTGGAGCTAAACACCGGGGAGCTGTTTTTT